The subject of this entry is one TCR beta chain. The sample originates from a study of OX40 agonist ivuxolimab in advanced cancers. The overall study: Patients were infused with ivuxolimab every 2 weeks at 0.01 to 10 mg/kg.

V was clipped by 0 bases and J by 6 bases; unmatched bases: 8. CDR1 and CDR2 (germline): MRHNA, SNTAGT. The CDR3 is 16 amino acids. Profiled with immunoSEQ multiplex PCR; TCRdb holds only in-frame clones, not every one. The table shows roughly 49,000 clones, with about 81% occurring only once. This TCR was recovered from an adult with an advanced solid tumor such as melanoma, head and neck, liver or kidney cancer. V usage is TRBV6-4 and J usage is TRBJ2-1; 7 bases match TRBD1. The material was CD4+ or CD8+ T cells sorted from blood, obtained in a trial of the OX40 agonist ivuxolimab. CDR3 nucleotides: TGTGCCAGCAGTGACTCGTTGGGCAGGGGGTTCAATGAGCAGTTCTTC. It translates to CASSDSLGRGFNEQFF.